Below are 32 T cell receptor beta chains sequenced from a single sample in a study of blood T cell repertoires in COVID-19. The protocol was immunoSEQ multiplex PCR, while the TCRdb copy is restricted to in-frame clones and leaves out a portion. The sample includes about 210,000 clones, almost 85% of them seen just once. Input material: peripheral blood. The source of these receptors is a woman in her 70s with COVID-19, enrolled during active disease.

This chain links TRBV6-2 or TRBV6-3 with TRBJ2-3; possible D gene TRBD2, 6 bases. Germline assignment: CDR1 MNHEY and CDR2 SVGEGT. The CDR3 has 15 amino acids. The V end lost 2 bases, the J end lost 2 bases, and 11 bases lay between the germline ends. The CDR3 region is CASSYGGFLTDTQYF. The CDR3 bases are TGTGCCAGCAGTTACGGGGGGTTTCTCACAGATACGCAGTATTTT.

The CDR3 nucleotides read TGTGCCAGCAGCCCCCGTAGCGGGAGAGACTACGAGCAGTACTTC. Translation: CASSPRSGRDYEQYF. The genes are TRBV9 and TRBJ2-7; the match to TRBD2 covers 9 bases. V shed 4 bases, J shed 3 bases, and the junction held 8 bases outside the gene matches. The CDR3 is 15 residues long. The germline gives CDR1 SGDLS, CDR2 YYNGEE.

V and J are TRBV6-6 and TRBJ1-2; possibly TRBD1 for D (5 bases). The V and J ends lost 6 bases and 4 bases respectively, with 21 bases between them. The CDR3 length is 16 residues. Looked up from germline, CDR1 is MNHNY and CDR2 is SVGAGI (reference sequence). CDR3 region: CASSPIPGSSFYGYTF. For the CDR3, the DNA is TGTGCCAGCAGCCCTATACCAGGGTCCTCTTTCTATGGCTACACCTTC.

This chain connects TRBV6-5 to TRBJ1-4, with D unclear. V was shortened by 0 bases and J by 7 bases, with 12 bases between the two germline ends. CDR3 length: 15 residues. From germline, CDR1 is MNHEY and CDR2 SVGAGI. CDR3 DNA: TGTGCCAGCAGTTACTCGAGCGACCTGGGTGAAAAACTGTTTTTT. Its translation is CASSYSSDLGEKLFF.

This clone turned up a few times. The chain couples TRBV6-2 or TRBV6-3 to TRBJ1-1; 7 nucleotides match TRBD1. This CDR3 spans 13 amino acids. CDR1 and CDR2 from the germline V gene are MNHEY and SVGEGT. With V trimmed by 4 bases and J by 9 bases, 8 bases remained unmatched. CDR3: CASSSRQGLQAFF. As DNA, the CDR3 is TGTGCCAGCAGTTCCCGACAGGGTCTTCAAGCTTTCTTT.

This chain links TRBV24-1 with TRBJ1-3; weak D call: TRBD1 (5 bases). From germline, CDR1 is KGHDR and CDR2 SFDVKD. The CDR3 contains 16 residues. Trimming removed 2 bases at V and 5 bases at J, with 15 bases between. The CDR3 nucleotides read TGTGCCACCAGTGATTCACAGGCAACCTCAAGAAACACCATATATTTT. Protein product: CATSDSQATSRNTIYF.

The rearrangement links TRBV12-3 or TRBV12-4 to TRBJ1-6; maybe TRBD1 (5 bases). This CDR3 is 11 amino acids long. V was trimmed by 5 bases and J by 15 bases, leaving 11 bases between them. Written as DNA, the CDR3 is TGTGCCAGCAGTCAGGGCCGGCTCCTCCACTTT. This sequence encodes CASSQGRLLHF.

V and J are TRBV7-2 and TRBJ2-3, with 8 nucleotides matching TRBD2. The CDR3 runs to 15 residues. Per germline, CDR1 SGHTA and CDR2 FQGNSA. Losses at the gene ends were 6 bases for V and 4 bases for J; bases not matched to a gene: 9. CDR3 sequence (DNA): TGTGCCAGCAGTAAGGGAGCGGGAGTTGCAGATACGCAGTATTTT. It encodes CASSKGAGVADTQYF.

The chain links TRBV29-1 to TRBJ2-2; D is perhaps TRBD2 (5 bases). In germline, CDR1 is SQVTM, CDR2 ANQGSEA. The CDR3 length is 13 residues. V lost 4 bases and J 1 base, leaving 7 bases between the germline ends. The CDR3 DNA reads as TGCAGCGTTGCGAGGGAGAACACCGGGGAGCTGTTTTTT. This sequence encodes CSVARENTGELFF.

The chain combines TRBV4-2 with TRBJ1-1; D perhaps matches TRBD1 (5 bases). The CDR3 runs 14 residues. Trimming shortened V by 3 bases and J by 1 base, and 9 bases separated the two germline ends. The germline CDR1 and CDR2 sequences are LGHNA and YNFKEQ. CDR3 sequence reads: CASSQGPPNTEAFF. The CDR3 DNA is TGTGCCAGCAGCCAGGGGCCTCCGAACACTGAAGCTTTCTTT.

This clone has only a few counts. The junction shows a germline mismatch at one end, possibly a read error. The chain has TRBV7-7 and TRBJ2-2, with 7 bases fitting TRBD1. There are 15 residues in the CDR3. The germline CDR1 and CDR2 sequences are SSHAT and FNYEAQ (reference sequence). CDR3 region: CASSPGTANTGELFF. The CDR3 bases are TGTGCTAGCAGCCCTGGGACAGCAAACACCGGGGAGCTGTTTTTT.

The gene calls are TRBV3-1 (or the pseudogene TRBV3-2) and TRBJ2-1; 8 nucleotides agree with TRBD2. V lost 4 bases, J lost 11 bases, and 13 bases stayed unmatched. Germline V gene sequence: CDR1 LGHDT, CDR2 YNNKEL (reference sequence). This CDR3 comprises 15 residues. This chain's CDR3 is CASSPIRLAGGQQFF. DNA for the CDR3: TGTGCCAGCAGCCCGATTAGGCTAGCGGGTGGTCAGCAGTTCTTC.

The chain has TRBV5-1 and TRBJ2-1, with D tentatively TRBD2 (5 bases). V dropped 3 bases and J dropped 7 bases, with 5 bases sitting between them. Germline V gene data show CDR1 as SGHRS and CDR2 as YFSETQ. This CDR3 spans 11 amino acids. This CDR3 reads CASSWENEQFF. CDR3 in DNA: TGCGCCAGCAGCTGGGAGAATGAGCAGTTCTTC. Using reference TRBV5-1 and TRBJ2-1 for the parts outside the CDR3, the full variable domain is KAGVTQTPRYLIKTRGQQVTLSCSPISGHRSVSWYQQTPGQGLQFLFEYFSETQRNKGNFPGRFSGRQFSNSRSEMNVSTLELGDSALYLCASSWENEQFFGPGTRLTVL.

V gene TRBV2 combines with J gene TRBJ1-1; 8 bases fit TRBD1. The ends lost 4 bases at V and 1 base at J; junction bases unmatched: 8. This CDR3 has 16 residues. The germline V gene encodes CDR1 SNHLY and CDR2 FYNNEI. The CDR3 bases are TGTGCCAGCAGTGTACGACAGGGGCTGGGGAACACTGAAGCTTTCTTT. Residues: CASSVRQGLGNTEAFF.

Many counts were recorded for this clone. This sequence joins TRBV7-2 and TRBJ2-7, with TRBD2 matching over 11 bases. After removal of 4 bases from V and 3 bases from J, the junction contained 14 bases not matched to a gene. Germline V gene lookup returns CDR1 SGHTA and CDR2 FQGNSA. The CDR3 is 18 residues long. CDR3 sequence (DNA): TGTGCCAGCAGCTCGCGGACTAGCGGGCGGTCCTCACGCTACGAGCAGTACTTC. Its protein is CASSSRTSGRSSRYEQYF.

This chain joins TRBV7-2 and TRBJ2-5, with 8 nucleotides matching TRBD2. V lost 4 bases, J lost 0 bases, and 10 bases stayed unmatched. The CDR3 runs 17 residues. Germline V CDR1 and CDR2: SGHTA, FQGNSA. The CDR3 loop is CASSWLGREGDQETQYF. The CDR3, as DNA: TGTGCCAGCAGCTGGCTGGGTCGGGAGGGCGACCAAGAGACCCAGTACTTC.

The gene calls are TRBV27 and TRBJ2-7; 8 positions agree with TRBD1. The trim removed 2 bases at V and 3 bases at J, leaving 6 bases unmatched. The CDR3 extends over 15 amino acids. In germline, CDR1 is MNHEY, CDR2 SMNVEV (reference sequence). The CDR3 DNA follows: TGTGCCAGCAGTTTACGCAGGGGGCAATTCTACGAGCAGTACTTC. Amino acids: CASSLRRGQFYEQYF.

V usage is TRBV4-1 and J usage is TRBJ1-3; the match to TRBD1 covers 9 bases. In germline, CDR1 is MGHRA, CDR2 YSYEKL. Unmatched junction bases numbered 19, after V lost 0 bases and J lost 7 bases. The CDR3 consists of 20 residues. CDR3 amino acids: CASSQEGDRVPYRSRNTIYF. CDR3 in DNA: TGCGCCAGCAGCCAAGAGGGGGACAGGGTCCCATATAGGTCGCGGAACACCATATATTTT.

This clone was seen just once. The chain employs TRBV5-1 and TRBJ2-1; 7 positions agree with TRBD2. Losses at the gene ends were 2 bases for V and 2 bases for J; bases not matched to a gene: 1. CDR1 and CDR2 from the germline V gene are SGHRS and YFSETQ. CDR3 size: 14 residues. In nucleotides, the CDR3 is TGCGCCAGCAGCTTTGGGGGGGCCTACAATGAGCAGTTCTTC. Translation: CASSFGGAYNEQFF.

The rearrangement joins TRBV19 to TRBJ1-5, with 11 positions matching TRBD1. The length of the CDR3 is 15 residues. J lost 6 bases, V lost 6 bases, and 7 bases had no gene match. Germline V gives CDR1 LNHDA, CDR2 SQIVND (reference sequence). CDR3: CASRTGTGGGQPQHF. The CDR3 bases are TGTGCCAGTAGAACCGGGACAGGGGGTGGTCAGCCCCAGCATTTT.

The chain recombines TRBV6-2 or TRBV6-3 with TRBJ1-1; D is unresolved. The CDR3 has 11 amino acids. The V end was cut by 5 bases, the J end by 11 bases, with 12 bases between. The germline gives CDR1 MNHEY, CDR2 SVGEGT. The CDR3 protein is CASSAPSGAFF. CDR3 DNA sequence: TGTGCCAGCAGTGCCCCATCCGGGGCTTTCTTT.

V and J are TRBV2 and TRBJ1-1; 7 bases match TRBD1. With 7 bases clipped from V and 4 bases from J, the junction kept 12 bases outside the gene matches. Germline V lookup: CDR1 SNHLY, CDR2 FYNNEI. This CDR3 has 15 residues. This CDR3 is CASTSSTGSVTEAFF. The CDR3 region has the DNA TGTGCCAGCACCTCCTCGACAGGGTCCGTCACTGAAGCTTTCTTT.

This rearrangement joins TRBV11-3 to TRBJ1-1; D unresolved. Germline CDR1 and CDR2: SGHNT and YENEEA. V was clipped by 5 bases and J by 6 bases, with 13 bases between them. The CDR3 runs 13 residues. The CDR3 region has the DNA TGTGCCAGCAGCCCGGGTTTATCTGCTGAAGCTTTCTTT. Translated: CASSPGLSAEAFF.

V usage is TRBV30 and J usage is TRBJ1-4, with 8 bases that match TRBD1. V dropped 5 bases and J dropped 5; count of bases not matched to a gene: 4. This CDR3 is built from 13 residues. Germline values: CDR1 GTSNPN, CDR2 SVGIG (reference sequence). The CDR3: CAWGRDRNEKLFF. Written as DNA, the CDR3 is TGTGCCTGGGGGAGGGACAGGAATGAAAAACTGTTTTTT.

This clone was observed a single time. V is TRBV18 and J is TRBJ2-1, with 12 bases matching TRBD2. Trimming at V came to 3 bases and at J to 3 bases, leaving 9 bases not matched to a gene. The CDR3 extends over 18 amino acids. Looked up from germline, CDR1 is KGHSH and CDR2 is LQKENI. CDR3 coding DNA: TGTGCCAGCTCACCTTCTGGACTAGCGGGGAAATTCTACAATGAGCAGTTCTTC. Translated, it gives CASSPSGLAGKFYNEQFF.

This clone was seen a single time. The V call is TRBV10-3, the J call TRBJ1-5, with D maybe TRBD1 (5 bases). The V end lost 2 bases, the J end lost 4 bases, and 12 bases lay between the germline ends. Looked up from germline, CDR1 is ENHRY and CDR2 is SYGVKD. The CDR3 runs 15 residues. The CDR3 nucleotides are TGTGCCATCAGTGAGCAAGGGGCGCCAAATCAGCCCCAGCATTTT. Protein product: CAISEQGAPNQPQHF.

This chain joins TRBV10-3 and TRBJ1-1; D remains unclear. The germline gives CDR1 ENHRY, CDR2 SYGVKD. V was cut by 2 bases and J by 1 base, with 8 bases left in between. This CDR3 has 14 residues. CDR3 amino acids: CAISEVVKNTEAFF. The CDR3 DNA is TGTGCCATCAGTGAGGTAGTAAAGAACACTGAAGCTTTCTTT.

The chain couples TRBV10-3 to TRBJ1-2; D is unclear. The CDR3 spans 15 residues. Between the trimmed V and J ends, which lost 0 bases and 2 bases, there was a span of 10 bases. Looked up from germline, CDR1 is ENHRY and CDR2 is SYGVKD. In nucleotides, the CDR3 is TGTGCCATCAGTGAGTCAGGCAGGCAGAACTATGGCTACACCTTC. This gives the protein CAISESGRQNYGYTF.

V usage is TRBV15 and J usage is TRBJ1-2; possibly TRBD1 for D (5 bases). This CDR3 spans 12 amino acids. Trimming pared 8 bases from V and 0 bases from J, leaving 7 bases between. Germline V gene data show CDR1 as LNHNV and CDR2 as YYDKDF (reference sequence). CDR3 loop: CATGASNYGYTF. Here the CDR3 DNA reads TGTGCCACCGGGGCCTCTAACTATGGCTACACCTTC.

The chain is built from TRBV6-5 and TRBJ1-4; 8 bases line up with TRBD1. V dropped 7 bases and J dropped 1; count of bases not matched to a gene: 5. Germline V gene data show CDR1 as MNHEY and CDR2 as SVGAGI. This CDR3 has 15 residues. This CDR3 reads CASTPGQGTNEKLFF. The CDR3 DNA sequence: TGTGCCAGCACTCCAGGACAGGGAACTAATGAAAAACTGTTTTTT.

The V and J genes are TRBV5-1 and TRBJ1-6; D is ambiguous. The CDR3 has 15 amino acids. V shed 1 base and J shed 7 bases, with 12 bases lying between them. Germline CDR1 SGHRS, CDR2 YFSETQ. The CDR3 sequence is CASSLSSTGNSPLHF. The CDR3, as DNA: TGCGCCAGCAGCTTGTCGTCGACGGGGAATTCACCCCTCCACTTT. Filled out from reference TRBV5-1 and TRBJ1-6, the complete variable domain reads KAGVTQTPRYLIKTRGQQVTLSCSPISGHRSVSWYQQTPGQGLQFLFEYFSETQRNKGNFPGRFSGRQFSNSRSEMNVSTLELGDSALYLCASSLSSTGNSPLHFGNGTRLTVT.

This chain uses TRBV11-2 with TRBJ1-3; tentatively, D is TRBD1 (6 bases). Trimming took off 2 bases at V and 2 bases at J, with 16 bases between the two ends. CDR1 SGHAT and CDR2 FQNNGV come from the germline V gene. This CDR3 has 17 residues. CDR3 in DNA: TGTGCCAGCAGCTTATCACGGGGGGCTCCGCCTGGAAACACCATATATTTT. This sequence encodes CASSLSRGAPPGNTIYF.